Sequencing of this T cell receptor beta chain was carried out in a study of blood T cells in healthy people across ages (dated by TCRdb to the mid-2010s). Context from the whole study: In model experiments, roughly one uniquely barcoded TCR beta cDNA molecule per two T cells was captured by template switching. To track age-related changes in TCR beta repertoire diversity, the study relied on deep sequencing normalized with unique cDNA molecular identifiers. Four age groups were formed from the donors: young (average about 16 years), middle-aged (around 40), aged (roughly 58) and long-lived (more than 75). To avoid experimental bias, donors of different ages were distributed randomly across sequencing lanes. Two additional independent replicas of 1 million unique cDNA reads from the same blood draw were analyzed for two donors (one aged 18 to 29 and one aged 80 or older). The research as a whole found: Since profiling was done on bulk unsorted PBMCs, naive and antigen-experienced compartments could not be conclusively compared. Total diversity estimates from one million sequenced T cells were considered lower bounds and underestimates. Donor CMV infection status was unknown, potentially confounding age-related changes in expanded clonotypes. As age increased, observed TCR beta diversity per million T cells dropped in a roughly linear way, and a significant reduction was already evident by age about 36. A strong correlation was found between observed TCR beta diversity and the percentage of naive T cells measured by flow cytometry. Compared with the aged group, the long-lived group had more naive CD4+ T cells, fewer expanded clones and increased TCR diversity, a pattern suggesting age selection.

The library was made by 5' RACE. Sequencing was carried out with an Illumina HiSeq 2500. A second PCR of roughly 6 to 12 cycles was performed with a sample-barcoded 5' primer and a J-beta primer mix. A unique molecular identifier was introduced onto each TCR beta cDNA molecule by a template-switch 5' adaptor carrying 12 random nucleotides. Each sample yielded at least 2.5 million CDR3-containing paired-end reads. The Mint cDNA synthesis kit, primed by a TRBC-specific oligonucleotide, was used to synthesize first-strand cDNA from all RNA. After uracil-DNA glycosylase treatment, a first 18-cycle PCR used universal primers M1SS and BC2_uni_R on all cDNA. In the paper's pipeline: For normalization, 1 million high-quality reads, each with a distinct molecular identifier, were randomly selected from each sample. Reads sharing molecular identifiers were discarded rather than binned into consensus sequences. CDR3 identification, clonotype clustering and error correction used MiTCR with a Q25 quality threshold and the strictest error-elimination algorithm. A nonparametric unseen species model with Euler transformation was used to estimate a lower bound on total TCR beta diversity. Starting from the raw public reads, TCRdb applied fastp trimming at Q25, assembled clones with MiXCR and retained in-frame beta chains. Rows are unified per CDR3 protein, each entry keeping the most common DNA and genes. The authors' filters were not applied to this entry. The sample data list hundreds of thousands of distinct CDR3 sequences, and about 62% of these were observed just once. The ten most abundant clones make up approximately 30% of the sample.

The donors were roughly 39 Caucasian individuals from Russia, aged roughly 6 to 100 years, who were systemically healthy. Each donor gave ten milliliters of peripheral blood, drawn into EDTA-treated Vacutainer tubes. Ficoll-Paque density-gradient centrifugation was used to isolate PBMCs, with at least 6 million per sample. Trizol reagent was used to extract total RNA from PBMCs, with at least 6 micrograms per sample. For every donor, flow cytometry on a PBMC aliquot measured the percentage of naive CD45RAhigh/CD27high T cells. The CDR3 sequence holds 17 residues, the cysteine and phenylalanine included. The only DNA kept is the CDR3, 51 bases in frame from the first base. In the case of this clonotype: Its antigen is not yet known. It has no much larger one-base neighbor in the sample; base qualities were not kept.

Sequencing used blood. The origin of this receptor is a man aged 25 to 40 in good health. The rearranged segments are TRBV21-1 and TRBJ1-3. TRBV21-1 is noted as a pseudogene. The DNA reads as follows: TGTGCCAGCAGCAAAGTTCTTGGGGAAATCTCTGGAAACACCATATATTTT. This translates into CASSKVLGEISGNTIYF.